These 19 T cell receptor beta chains were sequenced from one sample in a study of blood T cell repertoires in COVID-19. Sequenced by immunoSEQ multiplex PCR; TCRdb stores in-frame clones only, minus some. Here the sample spans some 400,000 clones, almost 90% being singletons. Source material: peripheral blood. These receptors originate from a young man with active or convalescent COVID-19.

The genes are TRBV6-2 or TRBV6-3 and TRBJ1-5; 7 bases are a match to TRBD1. Germline V gene lookup returns CDR1 MNHEY and CDR2 SVGEGT. This CDR3 is built from 15 residues. V lost 5 bases to trimming and J lost 7 bases; unmatched junction nucleotides: 11. DNA for the CDR3: TGTGCCAGCAGTCTAACGCAGGGGGGAGGACAGCCCCAGCATTTT. Protein sequence: CASSLTQGGGQPQHF.

The table lists this clone with a count of one. The chain joins TRBV4-2 to TRBJ2-3, with D possibly TRBD2 on 6 matching bases. Germline-derived CDR1 and CDR2 are LGHNA and YNFKEQ. Trimming shortened V by 10 bases and J by 3 bases, and 17 bases separated the two germline ends. The CDR3 length is 14 residues. The CDR3 here is CATLLSSGTDTQYF. CDR3 in DNA: TGTGCCACCCTCTTGAGTAGCGGTACAGATACGCAGTATTTT.

The rearrangement links TRBV18 to TRBJ1-3, with 9 positions matching TRBD1. The germline V gene has CDR1 KGHSH and CDR2 LQKENI. V gave up 5 bases and J gave up 1 base; unmatched junction bases: 3. This CDR3 spans 15 amino acids. This CDR3 reads CASSSGTGSGNTIYF. DNA for the CDR3: TGTGCCAGCTCATCCGGGACAGGGTCTGGAAACACCATATATTTT.

The rearrangement uses TRBV19 and TRBJ2-5; D perhaps matches TRBD2 (5 bases). Trimming took 4 bases from V and 3 from J, leaving 9 bases between them. CDR3 length: 13 residues. Germline V gene lookup returns CDR1 LNHDA and CDR2 SQIVND (reference sequence). CDR3 sequence reads: CASSKDFEETQYF. The CDR3, as DNA: TGTGCCAGTAGTAAGGACTTCGAAGAGACCCAGTACTTC. The entire variable domain, with the rest obtained from reference TRBV19 and TRBJ2-5, is as follows: DGGITQSPKYLFRKEGQNVTLSCEQNLNHDAMYWYRQDPGQGLRLIYYSQIVNDFQKGDIAEGYSVSREKKESFPLTVTSAQKNPTAFYLCASSKDFEETQYFGPGTRLLVL.

The V call is TRBV5-1, the J call TRBJ1-1; D possibly corresponds to TRBD1 (6 bases). The germline CDR1 and CDR2 sequences are SGHRS and YFSETQ. V dropped 0 bases and J dropped 4 bases, with 13 bases sitting between them. This CDR3 region has 15 residues. CDR3 region: CASSLGTGPSTEAFF. DNA of the CDR3: TGCGCCAGCAGCTTGGGTACAGGGCCTAGCACTGAAGCTTTCTTT.

V gene TRBV29-1 combines with J gene TRBJ1-6; D is perhaps TRBD1 (5 bases). The CDR3 consists of 13 residues. CDR1 and CDR2 (germline): SQVTM, ANQGSEA. V dropped 5 bases and J dropped 9 bases, with 14 bases sitting between them. The CDR3 sequence: CSVWAGYGSPLHF. The CDR3 DNA follows: TGCAGCGTTTGGGCAGGGTACGGTTCACCCCTCCACTTT.

The CDR3 sequence: CATSDLFQGGTDTQYF. As DNA, the CDR3 is TGTGCCACCAGTGATTTGTTTCAGGGGGGTACAGATACGCAGTATTTT. The V and J genes are TRBV24-1 and TRBJ2-3; maybe TRBD1 (7 bases). Germline V lookup: CDR1 KGHDR, CDR2 SFDVKD. The CDR3 spans 16 residues. The V and J ends lost 0 bases and 3 bases respectively, with 12 bases between them.

The chain joins TRBV3-1 (or the pseudogene TRBV3-2) to TRBJ1-1; weak D call: TRBD1 (5 bases). Germline loops: CDR1 LGHDT, CDR2 YNNKEL (reference sequence). V was clipped by 4 bases and J by 2 bases, with 17 bases between them. The CDR3 is made up of 16 amino acids. CDR3: CASSPRSTALNTEAFF. The CDR3 DNA reads as TGTGCCAGCAGCCCCAGATCGACAGCTTTAAACACTGAAGCTTTCTTT.

The rearrangement joins TRBV23-1 to TRBJ1-6, with D hard to call. TRBV23-1 belongs to the ORF category, with a function that is uncertain. The CDR3 runs 16 residues. Trimming left V 1 base short and J 8 bases short, with 15 bases between. Here the CDR3 reads CASSQWSARLYSPLHF. CDR3 DNA sequence: TGCGCCAGCAGTCAATGGTCAGCAAGACTATATTCACCCCTCCACTTT.

This chain uses TRBV6-6 with TRBJ2-1; TRBD2 matches at 10 bases. This CDR3 contains 15 residues. Germline CDR1 reads MNHNY; CDR2 reads SVGAGI (reference sequence). With V trimmed by 6 bases and J by 4 bases, 6 bases remained unmatched. The CDR3 spells CASSPLAGGYNEQFF. The CDR3 coding sequence is TGTGCCAGCAGCCCATTAGCGGGGGGATACAATGAGCAGTTCTTC.

The V call is TRBV15, the J call TRBJ2-7; D is uncertain. The CDR3 is 14 amino acids. Trimming removed 0 bases at V and 3 bases at J, with 9 bases between. CDR1 is LNHNV and CDR2 is YYDKDF in the germline V gene (reference sequence). CDR3 sequence reads: CATSREKSYYEQYF. The CDR3 bases are TGTGCCACCAGCAGAGAAAAAAGCTACTACGAGCAGTACTTC.

The chain combines TRBV9 with TRBJ1-5; D is ambiguous. V lost 3 bases to trimming and J lost 2 bases, with 9 bases between them. The CDR3 is 14 residues long. Germline V gene sequence: CDR1 SGDLS, CDR2 YYNGEE. The CDR3: CASSANSGNQPQHF. CDR3 DNA: TGTGCCAGCAGCGCAAACAGTGGCAATCAGCCCCAGCATTTT.

This clone was observed a few times. The chain links TRBV5-4 to TRBJ1-2, with TRBD1 identical over 7 bases. The CDR3 runs 14 residues. Germline loops: CDR1 SGHNT, CDR2 YYREEE (reference sequence). With 4 bases clipped from V and 5 bases from J, the junction kept 8 bases outside the gene matches. As DNA, the CDR3 is TGTGCCAGCAGCGCCGAGGGACAGAGTTATGGCTACACCTTC. It codes for CASSAEGQSYGYTF.

This chain joins TRBV6-1 and TRBJ1-2, with D unresolved. The V end lost 3 bases, the J end lost 4 bases, and 15 bases lay between the germline ends. Germline CDR1 and CDR2: MNHNS and SASEGT. This CDR3 contains 15 residues. CDR3 sequence (DNA): TGTGCCAGCAGTGATCCGTCTTTTGCCGGCTATGGCTACACCTTC. Amino acid sequence: CASSDPSFAGYGYTF.

The chain combines TRBV7-3 with TRBJ2-7, with D possibly TRBD1 on 6 matching bases. V was clipped by 4 bases and J by 0 bases, with 10 bases between them. This CDR3 contains 14 residues. Germline CDR1 is SGHTA and CDR2 is FQGTGA. The CDR3 nucleotides read TGTGCCAGCAGCTCCCCGGGACACTCCTACGAGCAGTACTTC. Protein product: CASSSPGHSYEQYF.

In its sample, this clone was seen a few times. The chain recombines TRBV4-1 with TRBJ1-3; no clear D. Germline V gene sequence: CDR1 MGHRA, CDR2 YSYEKL. V was pared by 4 bases and J by 2 bases, with 9 bases between. The CDR3 length is 14 residues. The CDR3 DNA is TGCGCCAGCAGCCCTGTGGGCCCTGGAAACACCATATATTTT. This encodes CASSPVGPGNTIYF.

This clone was seen more than once but under ten times. The rearrangement links TRBV28 to TRBJ2-7, with TRBD1 matching over 8 bases. Germline V lookup: CDR1 MDHEN, CDR2 SYDVKM. With 6 bases clipped from V and 2 bases from J, the junction kept 9 bases outside the gene matches. CDR3 length equals 15 residues. The CDR3 region is CASSITGQGPYEQYF. The CDR3, as DNA: TGTGCCAGCAGCATCACCGGACAGGGTCCCTACGAGCAGTACTTC.

V usage is TRBV4-2 and J usage is TRBJ2-3, with D maybe TRBD2 (6 bases). Per the germline V gene, CDR1 is LGHNA and CDR2 is YNFKEQ. The CDR3 covers 15 residues. V shed 3 bases and J shed 1 base, with 11 bases lying between them. The CDR3 DNA is TGTGCCAGCAGCCAGCCGGGACTTGGCACAGATACGCAGTATTTT. Protein: CASSQPGLGTDTQYF.

The CDR3: CASSSRDRGKETQYF. The CDR3 region has the DNA TGTGCCAGCAGCTCCCGGGACAGGGGGAAGGAGACCCAGTACTTC. This sequence joins TRBV7-9 and TRBJ2-5; 11 nucleotides match TRBD1. The CDR3 length is 15 residues. The V and J ends lost 4 bases and 5 bases, in that order; junction bases with no gene match: 6. Per germline, CDR1 SEHNR and CDR2 FQNEAQ (reference sequence). Variable domain in full (rest from reference TRBV7-9 and TRBJ2-5): DTGVSQNPRHKITKRGQNVTFRCDPISEHNRLYWYRQTLGQGPEFLTYFQNEAQLEKSRLLSDRFSAERPKGSFSTLEIQRTEQGDSAMYLCASSSRDRGKETQYFGPGTRLLVL.